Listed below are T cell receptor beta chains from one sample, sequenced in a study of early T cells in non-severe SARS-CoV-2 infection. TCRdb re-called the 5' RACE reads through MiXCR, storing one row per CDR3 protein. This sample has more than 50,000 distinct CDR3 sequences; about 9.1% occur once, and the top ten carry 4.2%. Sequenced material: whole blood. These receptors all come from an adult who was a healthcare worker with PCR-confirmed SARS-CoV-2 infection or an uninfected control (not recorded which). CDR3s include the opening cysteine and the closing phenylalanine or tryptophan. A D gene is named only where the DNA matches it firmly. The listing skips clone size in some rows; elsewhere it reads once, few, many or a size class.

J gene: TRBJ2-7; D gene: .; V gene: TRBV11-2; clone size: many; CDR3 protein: CASRPLNRAYEQYF; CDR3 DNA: TGTGCCAGCCGGCCTCTAAACCGGGCCTACGAGCAGTACTTC
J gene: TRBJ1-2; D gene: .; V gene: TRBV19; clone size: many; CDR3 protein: CASTRGQTPTNYGYTF; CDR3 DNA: TGTGCCAGTACCCGTGGACAAACTCCTACTAACTATGGCTACACCTTC
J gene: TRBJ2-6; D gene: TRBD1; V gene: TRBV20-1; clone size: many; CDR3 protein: CSARPPGGGSGANVLTF; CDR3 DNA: TGCAGTGCTAGACCCCCAGGGGGTGGATCTGGGGCCAACGTCCTGACTTTC
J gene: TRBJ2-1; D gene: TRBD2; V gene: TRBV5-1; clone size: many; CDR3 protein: CASSLAGSSGYNEQFF; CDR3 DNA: TGCGCCAGCAGCCTGGCGGGATCTAGCGGATACAATGAGCAGTTCTTC
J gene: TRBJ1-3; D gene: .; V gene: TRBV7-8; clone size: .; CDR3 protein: CASSSKPWTARSGNTIYF; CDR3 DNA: TGTGCCAGCAGCTCCAAACCTTGGACGGCTAGATCTGGAAACACCATATATTTT
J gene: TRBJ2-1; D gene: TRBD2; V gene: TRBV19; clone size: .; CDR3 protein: CASSARLAGTPTNEQFF; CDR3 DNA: TGTGCCAGTAGTGCCAGACTAGCGGGGACCCCAACCAATGAGCAGTTCTTC
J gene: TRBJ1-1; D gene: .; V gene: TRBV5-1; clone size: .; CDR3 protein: CASSLGQKNTEAFF; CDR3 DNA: TGCGCCAGCAGCTTGGGACAAAAGAACACTGAAGCTTTCTTT
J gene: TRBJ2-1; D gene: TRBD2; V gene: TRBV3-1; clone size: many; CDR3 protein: CASSQVAGGPWNEQFF; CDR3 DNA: TGTGCCAGCAGCCAAGTAGCGGGAGGGCCCTGGAATGAGCAGTTCTTC
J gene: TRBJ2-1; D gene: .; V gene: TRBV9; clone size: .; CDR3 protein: CASSVTTVNYNEQFF; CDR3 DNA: TGTGCCAGCAGCGTAACAACAGTAAACTACAATGAGCAGTTCTTC
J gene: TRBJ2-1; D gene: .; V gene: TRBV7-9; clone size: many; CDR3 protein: CASSFSRNNEQFF; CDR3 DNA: TGTGCCAGCAGCTTCAGCAGAAACAATGAGCAGTTCTTC
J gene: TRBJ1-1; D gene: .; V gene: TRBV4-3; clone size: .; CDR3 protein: CASSQERRGDGAFF; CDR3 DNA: TGCGCCAGCAGCCAAGAAAGACGGGGCGACGGGGCTTTCTTT
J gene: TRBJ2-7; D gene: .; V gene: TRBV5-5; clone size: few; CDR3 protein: CASSWRGALEQYF; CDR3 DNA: TGTGCCAGCAGCTGGCGGGGAGCACTCGAGCAGTACTTC